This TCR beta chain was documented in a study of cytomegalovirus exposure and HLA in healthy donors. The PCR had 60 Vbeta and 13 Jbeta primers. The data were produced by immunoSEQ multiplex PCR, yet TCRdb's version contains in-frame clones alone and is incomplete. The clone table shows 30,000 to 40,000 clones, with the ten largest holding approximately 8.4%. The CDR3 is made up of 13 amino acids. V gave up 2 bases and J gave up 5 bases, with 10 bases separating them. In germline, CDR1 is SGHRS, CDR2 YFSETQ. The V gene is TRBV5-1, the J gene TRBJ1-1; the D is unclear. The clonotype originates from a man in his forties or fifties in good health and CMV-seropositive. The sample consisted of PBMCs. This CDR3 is CASSFRGGTEAFF. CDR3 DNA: TGCGCCAGCAGCTTTCGGGGAGGGACTGAAGCTTTCTTT.